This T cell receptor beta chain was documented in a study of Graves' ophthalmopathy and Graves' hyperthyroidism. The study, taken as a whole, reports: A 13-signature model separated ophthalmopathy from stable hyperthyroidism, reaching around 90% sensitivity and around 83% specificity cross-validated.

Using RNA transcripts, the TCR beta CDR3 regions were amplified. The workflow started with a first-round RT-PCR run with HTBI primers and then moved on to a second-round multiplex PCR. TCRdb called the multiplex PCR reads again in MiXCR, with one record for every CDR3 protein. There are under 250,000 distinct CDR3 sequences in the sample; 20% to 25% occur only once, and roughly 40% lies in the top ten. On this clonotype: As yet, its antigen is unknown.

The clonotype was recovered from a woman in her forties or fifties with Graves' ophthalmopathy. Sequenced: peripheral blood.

The CDR3 sequence is CASSERSSYNSPLHF. As DNA, the CDR3 is TGTGCCAGCAGCGAGAGGAGCTCCTATAATTCACCCCTCCACTTT. The V gene is TRBV9, the J gene TRBJ1-6; D remains ambiguous. The V gene lost 3 bases and the J gene lost 0 bases, with 7 bases spanning the gap. The length of the CDR3 is 15 residues. The V gene's germline CDR1 is SGDLS and CDR2 YYNGEE.